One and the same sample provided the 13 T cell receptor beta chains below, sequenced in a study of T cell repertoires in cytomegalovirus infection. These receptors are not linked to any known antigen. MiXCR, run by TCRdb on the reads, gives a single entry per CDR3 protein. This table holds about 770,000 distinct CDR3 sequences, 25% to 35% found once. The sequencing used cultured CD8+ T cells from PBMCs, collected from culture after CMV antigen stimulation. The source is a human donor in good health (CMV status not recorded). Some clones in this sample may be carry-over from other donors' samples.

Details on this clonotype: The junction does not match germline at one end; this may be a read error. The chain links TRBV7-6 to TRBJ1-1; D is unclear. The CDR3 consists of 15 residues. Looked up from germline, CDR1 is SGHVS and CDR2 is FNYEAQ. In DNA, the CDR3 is TGTGCCAGCAGCCTCCTTGCCGCGGGGAACACTAAAGCTTTCTTT. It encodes CASSLLAAGNTKAFF.

The CDR3 protein is CASSYSRVYEQYV. CDR3 in DNA: TGTGCCAGCAGTTACTCGAGAGTATACGAGCAGTACGTC. The V and J genes are TRBV6-2 or TRBV6-3 and TRBJ2-7; no clear D. Germline CDR1 reads MNHEY; CDR2 reads SVGEGT. Trimming pared 0 bases from V and 4 bases from J, leaving 7 bases between. There are 13 residues in the CDR3.

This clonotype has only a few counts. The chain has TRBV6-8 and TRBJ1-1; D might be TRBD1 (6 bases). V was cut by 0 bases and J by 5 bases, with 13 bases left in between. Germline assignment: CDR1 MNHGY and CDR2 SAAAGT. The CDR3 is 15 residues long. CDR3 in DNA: TGTGCCAGCAGTTACTCAACTGGGGGGCAAACTGAAGCTTTCTTT. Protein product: CASSYSTGGQTEAFF.

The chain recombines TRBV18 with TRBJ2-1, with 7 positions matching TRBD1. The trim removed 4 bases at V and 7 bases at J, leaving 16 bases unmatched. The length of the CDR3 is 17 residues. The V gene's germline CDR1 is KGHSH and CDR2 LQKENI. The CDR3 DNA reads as TGTGCCAGCTCACTGACCCGGGACAGCGAAAGAGTAAATGAGCAGTTCTTC. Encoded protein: CASSLTRDSERVNEQFF.

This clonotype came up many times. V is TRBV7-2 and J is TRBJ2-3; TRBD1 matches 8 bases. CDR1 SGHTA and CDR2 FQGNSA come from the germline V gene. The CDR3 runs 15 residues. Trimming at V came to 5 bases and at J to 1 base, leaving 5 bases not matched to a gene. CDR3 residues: CASSTSGGGTDTQYF. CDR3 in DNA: TGTGCCAGCAGCACCTCAGGGGGCGGCACAGATACGCAGTATTTT. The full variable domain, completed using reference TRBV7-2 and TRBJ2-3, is GAGVSQSPSNKVTEKGKDVELRCDPISGHTALYWYRQSLGQGLEFLIYFQGNSAPDKSGLPSDRFSAERTGGSVSTLTIQRTQQEDSAVYLCASSTSGGGTDTQYFGPGTRLTVL.

CDR3 region: CATGGGELFF. DNA of the CDR3: TGTGCCACCGGAGGCGGGGAGCTGTTTTTT. The chain combines TRBV7-9 with TRBJ2-2, with a tentative D call TRBD2 (5 bases). CDR1 SEHNR and CDR2 FQNEAQ come from the germline V gene (reference sequence). The CDR3 is 10 amino acids. V was cut by 10 bases and J by 7 bases, with 7 bases left in between.

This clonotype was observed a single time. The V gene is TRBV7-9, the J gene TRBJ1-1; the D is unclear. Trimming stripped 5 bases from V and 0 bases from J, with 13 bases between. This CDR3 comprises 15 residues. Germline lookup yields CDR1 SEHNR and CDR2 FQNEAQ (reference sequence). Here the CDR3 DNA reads TGTGCCAGCAGCCCGCCTGACGGACTGAACACTGAAGCTTTCTTT. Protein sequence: CASSPPDGLNTEAFF.

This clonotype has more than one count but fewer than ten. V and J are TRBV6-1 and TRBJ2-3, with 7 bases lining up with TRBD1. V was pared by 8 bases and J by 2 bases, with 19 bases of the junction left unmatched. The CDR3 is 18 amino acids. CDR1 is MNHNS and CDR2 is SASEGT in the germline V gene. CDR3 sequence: CASSLRGFFNEATDTQYF. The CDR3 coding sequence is TGTGCCAGCTCCCTCAGGGGGTTCTTCAATGAGGCCACAGATACGCAGTATTTT.

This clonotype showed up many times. The CDR3 coding sequence is TGTGCCAGCAGCTTAGCGGGAACAGGGATAAGGACAGATACGCAGTATTTT. Translating it yields CASSLAGTGIRTDTQYF. The rearrangement uses TRBV7-8 and TRBJ2-3; D is possibly TRBD1 (6 bases). V was clipped by 0 bases and J by 3 bases, with 16 bases between them. Germline lookup yields CDR1 SGHVS and CDR2 FQNEAQ. The CDR3 runs 17 residues.

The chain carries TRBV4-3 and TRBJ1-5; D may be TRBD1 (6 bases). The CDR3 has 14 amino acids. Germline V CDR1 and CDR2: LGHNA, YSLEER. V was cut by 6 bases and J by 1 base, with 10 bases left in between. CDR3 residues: CASSRQASNQPQHF. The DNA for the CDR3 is TGCGCCAGCAGTCGACAGGCCAGCAATCAGCCCCAGCATTTT.

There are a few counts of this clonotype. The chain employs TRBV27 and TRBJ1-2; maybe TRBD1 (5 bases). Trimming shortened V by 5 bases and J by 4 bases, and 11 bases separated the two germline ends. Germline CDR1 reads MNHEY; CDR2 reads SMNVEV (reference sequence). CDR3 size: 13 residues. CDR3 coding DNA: TGTGCCAGCAGTCCGGGACGGGCCTATGGCTACACCTTC. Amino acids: CASSPGRAYGYTF.

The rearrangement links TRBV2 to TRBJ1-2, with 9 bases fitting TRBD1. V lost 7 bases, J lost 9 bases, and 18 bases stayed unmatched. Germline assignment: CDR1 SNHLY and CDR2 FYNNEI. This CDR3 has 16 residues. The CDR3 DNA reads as TGTGCCAGCATTGGGACAGGGAACTTCGGGGGGTTCCGCTACACCTTC. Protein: CASIGTGNFGGFRYTF.

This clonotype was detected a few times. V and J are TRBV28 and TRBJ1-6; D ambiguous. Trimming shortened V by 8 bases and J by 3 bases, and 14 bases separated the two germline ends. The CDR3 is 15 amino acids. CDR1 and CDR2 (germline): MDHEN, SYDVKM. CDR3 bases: TGTGCCAGCCGACCCGAGAGTAACTATAATTCACCCCTCCACTTT. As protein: CASRPESNYNSPLHF.